The clone carrying this T cell receptor (beta chain) was seen only once. The antigen remains unidentified. These data belong to a study of Ad26.COV2.S vaccination and SARS-CoV-2 variants. Looking at the study overall: The trial was COV1001 and the donor's arm was Ad26.COV2.S. Ad26.COV2.S was injected intramuscularly once or twice, 56 days apart. Points from the study as a whole: People given the vaccine had a wider spike-specific TCR breadth than placebo recipients did.

Some clones are missing from TCRdb's copy, which holds only in-frame ones; the method was immunoSEQ multiplex PCR. The sample has approximately 280,000 clones; around 87% are singletons. This CDR3 has 13 residues. CDR1 is MNHEY and CDR2 is SVGAGI in the germline V gene. With 0 bases removed from V and 2 bases from J, the gap between germline ends came to 4 bases. The treatment is: some 20 received Ad26.COV2.S at low or high dose, single or two shots; 5 received placebo; per-sample allocation not given. Collection of samples fell on day 63 after the first vaccine or placebo injection. The rearrangement links TRBV6-5 to TRBJ1-1; D gene uncertain. This clonotype originated in a person between 18 and 59 years old who received the Ad26.COV2.S COVID-19 vaccine or a placebo. Material: peripheral blood, obtained in a trial of Ad26.COV2.S vaccine versus placebo. CDR3 loop: CASSYSINTEAFF. The CDR3 nucleotides are TGTGCCAGCAGTTACTCGATAAACACTGAAGCTTTCTTT.